This T cell receptor beta chain was profiled in a study of T cells in localized non-small cell lung cancer (dated by TCRdb to about 2020). With respect to the entire study: The study analyzed T cell repertoires of around 250 early-stage NSCLC patients, comparing tumors and uninvolved tumor-adjacent lungs. A mean age of around 66 years was recorded for the NSCLC patients, of whom 129 were male and around 100 were female. The cohort consisted of a few hundred treatment-naive NSCLC patients whose localized lung tumors had been resected. The investigation overall reported the following: Because multi-region tumor sequencing was not performed, intratumor heterogeneity could not be ruled out. A median of around 57 of the top 100 tumor clones were detected in paired uninvolved adjacent lung, and 28 of these tumor clones were also found among the top 100 clones of the paired uninvolved adjacent lung. Longer overall survival was associated with higher blood T cell density, whereas shorter survival was associated with higher adjacent-lung clonality. Uninvolved tumor-adjacent lung showed the highest T cell clonality, higher than tumor, which suggests more focused antigenic responses in the uninvolved tumor-adjacent lung. Since the design was exploratory, TCR variables were selected using unadjusted p-values with no false-discovery rate correction.

The immunoSEQ Assay was used to sequence TCR beta CDR3 regions from DNA. The paper's processing steps were these. T cell density was computed as TCR beta template counts normalized to usable DNA estimated by amplifying housekeeping genes. Using the preseqR package, richness was estimated by extrapolating to 120,000 templates for tissue samples and 400,000 templates for PBMC samples. Clonality was calculated as one minus Pielou's evenness. To identify tissue-enriched TCRs, differential abundance testing was run on productive amino-acid clonotypes with a minimum total count of 5 and an alpha of 0.1. Repertoire overlap between compartments was quantified with the Jaccard Index and Morisita Overlap Index. GLIPH grouped TCR beta CDR3s together with public tetramer-defined viral CDR3s, and a viral motif had to include at least three viral sequences and also show V-gene enrichment. TCRdb holds this immuneACCESS table with in-frame rearrangements only. Some clones are missing; in checked studies, unresolved V genes explain under half, and the rest has no known cause. From that table come the V and J calls and clone size; the DNA was used to work out D and trimming. For this sample the table gives around 40,000 clones, of which about 88% were detected only once. The top ten hold about 2.8% of the sample.

A remark on this clone: It has no known antigen specificity. It has no much larger one-base neighbor in the sample; base qualities were not kept.

Measured from the cysteine to the phenylalanine, the CDR3 is 15 residues long. Only the CDR3 part of the read is kept: 45 bases, read in frame from the first base. V and J are truncated by 3 bases and 5 bases respectively, leaving an intervening sequence of 15 bases. For CDR1 and CDR2, the germline V gene lists SGDLS and YYNGEE. At diagnosis, tumor, uninvolved tumor-adjacent lung and peripheral blood were collected and then preserved as a mix of FFPE and fresh-frozen material. For TCR repertoire profiling, blood samples were analyzed in the form of peripheral blood mononuclear cells. This chain joins TRBV9 to TRBJ1-5, and TRBD1 may be the D gene, going by 5 matching bases. The sample here was peripheral blood, taken before any cancer treatment. This receptor was obtained from an older female donor with stage I squamous cell lung carcinoma. The DNA sequence is as follows: TGTGCCAGCAGCGAGACCGGGACGAATCATCAGCCCCAGCATTTT. It translates as CASSETGTNHQPQHF.